Shown below are 10 T cell receptor beta chains from a single sample sequenced in a study of Graves' ophthalmopathy and Graves' hyperthyroidism. Amplification of TCR beta CDR3 regions used RNA transcripts. Second-round multiplex PCR came after a first-round RT-PCR that employed HTBI primers. TCRdb reprocessed the multiplex PCR reads via MiXCR and lists one record per CDR3 protein. This table has hundreds of thousands of distinct CDR3 sequences, about 40% appearing once. What was sequenced was peripheral blood. The receptors come from an adult man with Graves' ophthalmopathy.

This clonotype was recorded at least ten times. This sequence joins TRBV7-3 and TRBJ1-2, with D uncertain. The CDR3 length is 13 residues. V lost 1 base and J lost 8, with 11 bases in between. Germline V gene lookup returns CDR1 SGHTA and CDR2 FQGTGA. CDR3: CASSLRSTEGYTF. The DNA of the CDR3 is TGTGCCAGCAGCTTAAGATCGACGGAAGGCTACACCTTC.

This clonotype has more than one count but fewer than ten. The junction departs from germline at one end; a sequencing error may be responsible. The chain uses TRBV10-3 and TRBJ2-5; 7 bases are shared with TRBD1. The CDR3 is 13 residues long. Germline-derived CDR1 and CDR2 are ENHRY and SYGVKD. In DNA form, the CDR3 reads TGTGCCAGCAGTCAGGGGGTGCGGGAGACCCAGTACTTC. This encodes CASSQGVRETQYF.

This clonotype was detected many times. V usage is TRBV4-2 and J usage is TRBJ1-4; D gene ambiguous. V lost 1 base and J lost 10, with 7 bases in between. This CDR3 is 12 amino acids long. The germline V gene has CDR1 LGHNA and CDR2 YNFKEQ. CDR3 DNA sequence: TGTGCCAGCAGCCAAGGGGATGGAAAACTGTTTTTT. The encoded protein is CASSQGDGKLFF.

The genes are TRBV11-1 and TRBJ2-7; tentatively, D is TRBD2 (5 bases). Trimming pared 6 bases from V and 5 bases from J, leaving 17 bases between. The CDR3 has 14 residues. Germline assignment: CDR1 SGHAT and CDR2 FQDESV (reference sequence). The CDR3 is CASRSLEGFNEQYF. In DNA form, the CDR3 reads TGTGCCAGCAGATCACTTGAGGGATTCAACGAGCAGTACTTC.

This clonotype was counted many times. The chain is built from TRBV19 and TRBJ2-6; D perhaps matches TRBD2 (6 bases). V was trimmed by 3 bases and J by 0 bases, leaving 12 bases between them. The germline CDR1 and CDR2 sequences are LNHDA and SQIVND (reference sequence). This CDR3 is built from 17 residues. CDR3 in amino acids: CASSIGGPSSGANVLTF. The CDR3 region has the DNA TGTGCCAGTAGTATCGGGGGACCCAGCTCTGGGGCCAACGTCCTGACTTTC.

This clonotype has at least ten counts. The rearrangement joins TRBV12-3 or TRBV12-4 to TRBJ1-6; D remains unclear. The germline V and J ends were trimmed by 7 bases and 7 bases, with 11 bases remaining between them. The CDR3 runs 13 residues. CDR3 loop: CASTLEANSPLHF. The CDR3 nucleotides are TGTGCCAGCACCCTAGAGGCCAATTCACCCCTCCACTTT.

This clonotype was counted between two and nine times. This chain connects TRBV5-1 to TRBJ2-5, with TRBD1 matching over 8 bases. The CDR3 sequence is 18 residues long. V lost 1 base and J lost 5; bases outside the gene matches: 16. The V gene's germline CDR1 is SGHRS and CDR2 YFSETQ. The CDR3 DNA sequence: TGCGCCAGCAGCTTGAGGGGCGGGTCAGGGGGCAGGTTGGAGACCCAGTACTTC. Its translation: CASSLRGGSGGRLETQYF.

This clonotype was observed many times. The chain links TRBV5-1 to TRBJ1-2, with a weak D call TRBD1 (5 bases). This CDR3 is 13 amino acids long. The V end was cut by 6 bases, the J end by 2 bases, with 11 bases between. CDR1 is SGHRS and CDR2 is YFSETQ in the germline V gene. As DNA, the CDR3 is TGCGCCAGCACCAACGACAGCAACTATGGCTACACCTTC. It encodes CASTNDSNYGYTF. Based on the CDR3 plus reference TRBV5-1 and TRBJ1-2, the full variable domain is KAGVTQTPRYLIKTRGQQVTLSCSPISGHRSVSWYQQTPGQGLQFLFEYFSETQRNKGNFPGRFSGRQFSNSRSEMNVSTLELGDSALYLCASTNDSNYGYTFGSGTRLTVV.

This clonotype was seen repeatedly, ten times or more. This chain links TRBV9 with TRBJ1-1; TRBD1 agrees at 7 bases. After removal of 6 bases from V and 0 bases from J, the junction contained 5 bases not matched to a gene. The CDR3 extends over 14 amino acids. Germline values: CDR1 SGDLS, CDR2 YYNGEE. In nucleotides, the CDR3 is TGTGCCAGCACGGCGACAGGGATGAACACTGAAGCTTTCTTT. This codes for CASTATGMNTEAFF.

The rearrangement links TRBV7-9 to TRBJ2-5; 9 nucleotides line up with TRBD2. The CDR3 has 17 amino acids. With 5 bases clipped from V and 5 bases from J, the junction kept 15 bases outside the gene matches. Germline V CDR1 and CDR2: SEHNR, FQNEAQ (reference sequence). In DNA form, the CDR3 reads TGTGCCAGCAGCGCCGGGGGTGGCGGGGGGGCCGGTGAGACCCAGTACTTC. Translation gives CASSAGGGGGAGETQYF.